Presented here are 21 T cell receptor beta chains from one specimen sequenced in a study of CD8 T cells in ankylosing spondylitis. Broader study findings: Characteristic of ankylosing spondylitis blood, it appeared, was a TCR beta motif comprising about eight highly homologous variants.

These TCRs' antigens remain unknown. TCRdb passed the 5' RACE reads through MiXCR, listing each CDR3 protein once. The table lists 75,000 to 95,000 distinct CDR3 sequences, about 9% of them singletons. The sample comprised blood, either unsorted or a sorted T cell fraction (not recorded which). The receptor source for this set is a male donor with ankylosing spondylitis.

This clonotype was counted a few times. The chain carries TRBV7-8 and TRBJ2-1, with 11 bases matching TRBD1. Germline-derived CDR1 and CDR2 are SGHVS and FQNEAQ. V trimming: 5 bases; J trimming: 4 bases; junction bases outside the gene matches: 7. This CDR3 is built from 16 residues. CDR3 loop: CASSLAGTGGYNEQFF. CDR3 nucleotides: TGTGCCAGCAGCCTTGCCGGGACAGGGGGGTACAATGAGCAGTTCTTC.

This clonotype was seen a handful of times. The J gene is TRBJ2-5, the V gene TRBV7-9; D uncertain. This CDR3 comprises 13 residues. Germline V gene sequence: CDR1 SEHNR, CDR2 FQNEAQ (reference sequence). Deletions cut 8 bases from V and 5 bases from J, with 15 bases between. The CDR3 bases are TGTGCCAGCTCGCGGACCGAGCGTGAGACCCAGTACTTC. Translating gives CASSRTERETQYF.

This clonotype showed up many times. The chain employs TRBV5-6 and TRBJ2-1; TRBD2 agrees at 15 bases. This CDR3 spans 17 amino acids. Germline CDR1 and CDR2: SGHDT and YYEEEE. J lost 5 bases, V lost 4 bases, and 7 bases had no gene match. Here the CDR3 reads CASSPWGTSGRNNEQFF. CDR3 in DNA: TGTGCCAGCAGCCCCTGGGGGACTAGCGGGAGGAACAATGAGCAGTTCTTC.

This clonotype was recorded many times. This rearrangement joins TRBV7-2 to TRBJ1-2; no reliable D call. The length of the CDR3 is 13 residues. CDR1 and CDR2 (germline): SGHTA, FQGNSA. With 0 bases removed from V and 4 bases from J, the gap between germline ends came to 6 bases. The CDR3 region is CASSLAPLYGYTF. The CDR3, as DNA: TGTGCCAGCAGCTTAGCCCCACTCTATGGCTACACCTTC.

At least ten counts were recorded for this clonotype. The chain carries TRBV10-1 and TRBJ2-2; D call uncertain. The V and J ends lost 1 base and 4 bases respectively, with 1 base between them. CDR1 and CDR2 (germline): WNHNN, SYGVQD (reference sequence). The CDR3 has 12 amino acids. Written as DNA, the CDR3 is TGCGCCAGCAGTGAGTTCACCGGGGAGCTGTTTTTT. It codes for CASSEFTGELFF.

Ten or more counts support this clonotype. DNA for the CDR3: TGTGCCAGCAGCTATGTCCGAATTAGGGCGGGCCCCCCAGATACGCAGTATTTT. It yields the protein CASSYVRIRAGPPDTQYF. J is TRBJ2-3 and V is TRBV11-1; TRBD2 is a possible D gene (5 bases). The CDR3 has 18 amino acids. CDR1 and CDR2 from the germline V gene are SGHAT and FQDESV (reference sequence). Trimming removed 4 bases at V and 4 bases at J, with 24 bases between.

This clonotype showed up many times. This sequence joins TRBV12-3 or TRBV12-4 and TRBJ2-1; TRBD1 might be the D (6 bases). V dropped 2 bases and J dropped 6 bases, with 8 bases sitting between them. This CDR3 is 13 amino acids long. CDR3 loop: CASSLTGLNEQFF. Here the CDR3 DNA reads TGTGCCAGCAGTTTAACAGGGCTCAATGAGCAGTTCTTC.

In its sample, this clonotype was seen many times. The chain couples TRBV28 to TRBJ2-2; D may be TRBD2 (5 bases). Trimming pared 5 bases from V and 1 base from J, leaving 11 bases between. The CDR3 totals 15 residues. Germline CDR1 MDHEN, CDR2 SYDVKM. The CDR3 sequence is CASSPLAENTGELFF. As DNA, the CDR3 is TGTGCCAGCAGTCCCCTAGCAGAGAACACCGGGGAGCTGTTTTTT.

The gene calls are TRBV6-1 and TRBJ2-6, with TRBD1 identical over 9 bases. V was clipped by 7 bases and J by 3 bases; unmatched bases: 10. This CDR3 spans 17 amino acids. Germline V CDR1 and CDR2: MNHNS, SASEGT. The CDR3 region is CASNPGQGVFGANVLTF. For the CDR3, the DNA is TGTGCCAGCAACCCGGGACAGGGAGTGTTTGGGGCCAACGTCCTGACTTTC.

This clonotype has at least ten counts. The chain carries TRBV7-9 and TRBJ2-1; possibly TRBD2 for D (5 bases). Germline V gene lookup returns CDR1 SEHNR and CDR2 FQNEAQ (reference sequence). The CDR3 is 14 amino acids. Trimming removed 7 bases from V and 2 bases from J, with 12 bases in between. CDR3 coding DNA: TGTGCCAGCAAGAGGGTCCTCCCCTACAATGAGCAGTTCTTC. It yields the protein CASKRVLPYNEQFF.

This chain connects TRBV6-2 or TRBV6-3 to TRBJ2-1; 7 positions agree with TRBD2. The CDR3 has 18 amino acids. The junction had 18 bases not matched to a gene; V was cut back by 6 bases and J by 4 bases. Germline V gene sequence: CDR1 MNHEY, CDR2 SVGEGT. In DNA, the CDR3 is TGTGCCAGCAGCTACGCCACTCCTACTAGCGTGATTTACAATGAGCAGTTCTTC. Translating it yields CASSYATPTSVIYNEQFF.

In this sample, this clonotype turned up a few times. The CDR3 protein is CSARGLVAYNEQFF. The DNA for the CDR3 is TGCAGTGCTAGGGGACTAGTGGCCTACAATGAGCAGTTCTTC. J is TRBJ2-1 and V is TRBV20-1; TRBD2 matches at 8 bases. Per germline, CDR1 DFQATT and CDR2 SNEGSKA (reference sequence). Losses at the gene ends were 3 bases for V and 2 bases for J; bases not matched to a gene: 3. CDR3 length: 14 residues.

The CDR3 bases are TGTGCCACCCATGACCTCATTTCACAGGGGGCAGGGGACTATGGCTACACCTTC. Translation: CATHDLISQGAGDYGYTF. J is TRBJ1-2 and V is TRBV10-3; 9 bases line up with TRBD1. This CDR3 region has 18 residues. The trim removed 10 bases at V and 3 bases at J, leaving 21 bases unmatched. CDR1 ENHRY and CDR2 SYGVKD come from the germline V gene.

About this clonotype itself: Possible read error: a much larger clone is one base away. The rearrangement joins TRBV2 to TRBJ2-2; D is uncertain. Deletions cut 6 bases from V and 0 bases from J, with 2 bases between. Per the germline V gene, CDR1 is SNHLY and CDR2 is FYNNEI. This CDR3 is built from 12 residues. The CDR3 bases are TGTGCCAGCAGGCCGAACACCGGGGAGCTGTTTTTT. This sequence encodes CASRPNTGELFF. The variable domain in full, completed from reference TRBV2 and TRBJ2-2, reads EPEVTQTPSHQVTQMGQEVILRCVPISNHLYFYWYRQILGQKVEFLVSFYNNEISEKSEIFDDQFSVERPDGSNFTLKIRSTKLEDSAMYFCASRPNTGELFFGEGSRLTVL.

CDR3 loop: CASERTEYNEQFF. For the CDR3, the DNA is TGTGCCAGCGAGAGGACGGAATACAATGAGCAGTTCTTC. The V gene is TRBV6-1, the J gene TRBJ2-1; D not resolved. This CDR3 has 13 amino acids. The germline V gene has CDR1 MNHNS and CDR2 SASEGT. V dropped 8 bases and J dropped 4 bases, with 12 bases sitting between them.

There are many counts of this clonotype. V usage is TRBV12-3 or TRBV12-4 and J usage is TRBJ2-2; 10 nucleotides agree with TRBD1. Germline trimming cut 6 bases from V and 7 bases from J; bases unmatched to any gene: 5. CDR3 length: 14 amino acids. CDR3 in amino acids: CASSPGQGIGELFF. In DNA, the CDR3 is TGTGCCAGCAGCCCGGGACAGGGGATCGGGGAGCTGTTTTTT.

This clonotype has only a few counts. The chain employs TRBV29-1 and TRBJ2-3; no clear D gene. The germline V gene has CDR1 SQVTM and CDR2 ANQGSEA. There are 15 residues in the CDR3. With 0 bases removed from V and 3 bases from J, the gap between germline ends came to 13 bases. The CDR3 region is CSVEEPIYSTDTQYF. The CDR3, as DNA: TGCAGCGTTGAAGAGCCTATTTATTCGACAGATACGCAGTATTTT.

This clonotype was seen at least ten times. The J gene is TRBJ2-1, the V gene TRBV7-9, with 8 nucleotides matching TRBD2. The V gene end was trimmed by 5 bases and the J gene end by 2 bases; junction bases not matched to a gene: 8. Germline assignment: CDR1 SEHNR and CDR2 FQNEAQ (reference sequence). This CDR3 has 16 amino acids. The CDR3 DNA sequence: TGTGCCAGCAGCGTCAGCGGGAGTCCTACCTACAATGAGCAGTTCTTC. This gives the protein CASSVSGSPTYNEQFF.

This chain connects TRBV9 to TRBJ1-6, with TRBD1 matching over 10 bases. V lost 4 bases and J lost 9; bases outside the gene matches: 4. CDR1 and CDR2 (germline): SGDLS, YYNGEE. This CDR3 comprises 14 residues. The CDR3 region has the DNA TGTGCCAGCAGCCCGGGACAGGGGACTTCACCCCTCCACTTT. Translation: CASSPGQGTSPLHF.

This clonotype turned up a few times. CDR3 region: CASSLTGGYGYTF. Here the CDR3 DNA reads TGTGCCAGCAGCTTAACAGGGGGATATGGCTACACCTTC. The chain carries TRBV7-2 and TRBJ1-2, with 8 bases aligning to TRBD1. V lost 2 bases and J lost 5; bases outside the gene matches: 1. This CDR3 is 13 amino acids long. From germline, CDR1 is SGHTA and CDR2 FQGNSA. The complete variable domain, with remaining parts taken from reference TRBV7-2 and TRBJ1-2, reads GAGVSQSPSNKVTEKGKDVELRCDPISGHTALYWYRQSLGQGLEFLIYFQGNSAPDKSGLPSDRFSAERTGGSVSTLTIQRTQQEDSAVYLCASSLTGGYGYTFGSGTRLTVV.

The CDR3 sequence is CATSRDNDLAGWTEAFF. Written as DNA, the CDR3 is TGTGCCACCAGCAGAGATAATGACCTGGCCGGGTGGACTGAAGCTTTCTTT. The V gene is TRBV15, the J gene TRBJ1-1; no reliable D call. The germline V gene has CDR1 LNHNV and CDR2 YYDKDF (reference sequence). CDR3 length: 17 amino acids. V was trimmed by 0 bases and J by 5 bases, leaving 19 bases between them.